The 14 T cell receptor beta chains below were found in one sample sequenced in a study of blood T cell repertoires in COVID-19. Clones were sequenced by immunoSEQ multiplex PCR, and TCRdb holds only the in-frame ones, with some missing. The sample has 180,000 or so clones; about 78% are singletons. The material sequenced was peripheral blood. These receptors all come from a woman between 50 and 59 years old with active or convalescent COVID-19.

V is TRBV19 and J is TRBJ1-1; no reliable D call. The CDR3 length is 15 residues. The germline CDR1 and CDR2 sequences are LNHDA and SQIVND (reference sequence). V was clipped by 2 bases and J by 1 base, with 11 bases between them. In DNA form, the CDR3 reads TGTGCCAGTAGTATACCAAATGCGGGGAACACTGAAGCTTTCTTT. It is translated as CASSIPNAGNTEAFF.

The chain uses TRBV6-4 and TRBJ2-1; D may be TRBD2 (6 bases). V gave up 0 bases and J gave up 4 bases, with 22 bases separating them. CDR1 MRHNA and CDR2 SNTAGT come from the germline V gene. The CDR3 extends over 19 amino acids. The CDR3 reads CASSDSVAGPQILYNEQFF. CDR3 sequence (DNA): TGTGCCAGCAGTGACTCGGTTGCGGGACCTCAGATACTGTACAATGAGCAGTTCTTC.

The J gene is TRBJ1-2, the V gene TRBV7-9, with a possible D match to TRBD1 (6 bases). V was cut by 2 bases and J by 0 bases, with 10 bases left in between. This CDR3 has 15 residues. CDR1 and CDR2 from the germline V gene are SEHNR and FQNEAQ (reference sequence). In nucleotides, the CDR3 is TGTGCCAGCAGCTTACGGCAGGGGACTAACTATGGCTACACCTTC. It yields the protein CASSLRQGTNYGYTF.

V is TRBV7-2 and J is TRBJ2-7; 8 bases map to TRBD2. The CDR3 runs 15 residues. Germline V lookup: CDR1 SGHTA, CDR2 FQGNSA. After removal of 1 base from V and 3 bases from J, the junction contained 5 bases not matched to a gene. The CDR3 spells CASSLGLANRYEQYF. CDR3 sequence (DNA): TGTGCCAGCAGCTTAGGACTAGCGAACCGCTACGAGCAGTACTTC.

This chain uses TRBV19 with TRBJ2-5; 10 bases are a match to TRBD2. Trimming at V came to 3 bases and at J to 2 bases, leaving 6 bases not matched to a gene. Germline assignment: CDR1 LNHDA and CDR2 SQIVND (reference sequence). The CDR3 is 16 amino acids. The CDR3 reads CASSIGTSEFQETQYF. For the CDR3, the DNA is TGTGCCAGTAGTATTGGGACTAGCGAGTTTCAAGAGACCCAGTACTTC.

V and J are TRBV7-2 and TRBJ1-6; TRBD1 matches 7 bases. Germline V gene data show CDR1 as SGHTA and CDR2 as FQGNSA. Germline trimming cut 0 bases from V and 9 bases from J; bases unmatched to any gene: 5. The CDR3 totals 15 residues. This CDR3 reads CASSLAGAGGSPLHF. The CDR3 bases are TGTGCCAGCAGCTTAGCGGGCGCAGGGGGTTCACCCCTCCACTTT.

The CDR3 protein is CASKGGRRDTQYF. The CDR3, as DNA: TGTGCCAGCAAAGGCGGGAGGAGAGATACGCAGTATTTT. The chain carries TRBV6-5 and TRBJ2-3; 8 bases fit TRBD2. This CDR3 has 13 amino acids. Per the germline V gene, CDR1 is MNHEY and CDR2 is SVGAGI. V was pared by 7 bases and J by 5 bases, with 5 bases of the junction left unmatched.

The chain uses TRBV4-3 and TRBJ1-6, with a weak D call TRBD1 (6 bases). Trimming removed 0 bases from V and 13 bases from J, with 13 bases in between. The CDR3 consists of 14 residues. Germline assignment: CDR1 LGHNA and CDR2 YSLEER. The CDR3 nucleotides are TGCGCCAGCAGCCAAGATCTTGAGGGGGGGCCCCTCCACTTT. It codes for CASSQDLEGGPLHF.

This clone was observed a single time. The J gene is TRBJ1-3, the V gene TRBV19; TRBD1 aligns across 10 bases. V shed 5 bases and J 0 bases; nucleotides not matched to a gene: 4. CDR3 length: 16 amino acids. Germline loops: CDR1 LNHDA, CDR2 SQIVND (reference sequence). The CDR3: CASSDGQGGSGNTIYF. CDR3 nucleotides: TGTGCCAGTAGTGATGGACAGGGGGGCTCTGGAAACACCATATATTTT.

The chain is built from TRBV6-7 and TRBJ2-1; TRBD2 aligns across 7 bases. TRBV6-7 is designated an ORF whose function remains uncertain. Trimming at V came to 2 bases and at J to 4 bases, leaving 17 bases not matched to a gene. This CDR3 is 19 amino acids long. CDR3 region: CASSYRVGGIRVSYNEQFF. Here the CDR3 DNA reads TGTGCCAGCAGTTACCGGGTGGGAGGGATTAGGGTCTCTTACAATGAGCAGTTCTTC.

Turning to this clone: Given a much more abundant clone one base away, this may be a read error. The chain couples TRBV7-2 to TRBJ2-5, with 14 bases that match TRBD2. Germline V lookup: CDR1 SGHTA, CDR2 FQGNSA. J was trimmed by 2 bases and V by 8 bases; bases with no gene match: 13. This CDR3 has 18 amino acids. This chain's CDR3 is CASRPGGTSGGRQETQYF. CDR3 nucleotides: TGTGCCAGCCGCCCGGGGGGGACTAGCGGGGGCCGACAAGAGACCCAGTACTTC.

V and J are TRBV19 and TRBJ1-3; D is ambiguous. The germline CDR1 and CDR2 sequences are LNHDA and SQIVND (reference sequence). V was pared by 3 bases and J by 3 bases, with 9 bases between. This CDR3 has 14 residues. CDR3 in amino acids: CASSIQRGGNTIYF. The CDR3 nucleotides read TGTGCCAGTAGTATCCAGCGGGGTGGAAACACCATATATTTT.

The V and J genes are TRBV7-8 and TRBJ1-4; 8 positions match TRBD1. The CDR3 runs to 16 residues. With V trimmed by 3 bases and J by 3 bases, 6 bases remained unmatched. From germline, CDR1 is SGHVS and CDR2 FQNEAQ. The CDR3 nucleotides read TGTGCCAGCAGCTTTGGGCAGGGGGCGGCTAATGAAAAACTGTTTTTT. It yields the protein CASSFGQGAANEKLFF.

CDR3 coding DNA: TGTGCCAGCAGTACAGGGGCCGGGGCCAACGTCCTGACTTTC. Translation: CASSTGAGANVLTF. The chain recombines TRBV2 with TRBJ2-6, with TRBD1 matching over 7 bases. Per the germline V gene, CDR1 is SNHLY and CDR2 is FYNNEI. The CDR3 totals 14 residues. With V trimmed by 5 bases and J by 4 bases, 2 bases remained unmatched.